This entry lists 29 T cell receptor beta chains sequenced from one sample in a study of cytomegalovirus exposure and HLA in healthy donors. Use of 60 Vbeta and 13 Jbeta primers characterized the PCR. Some clones are missing from TCRdb's copy, which holds only in-frame ones; the method was immunoSEQ multiplex PCR. The table shows roughly 120,000 clones, with 65% to 85% occurring only once. The sequenced sample consisted of PBMCs. The receptors stem from a woman between 35 and 50 years old in good health and CMV-seropositive.

This clone was seen a single time. This chain joins TRBV10-3 and TRBJ1-3; D is ambiguous. V was shortened by 6 bases and J by 1 base, with 10 bases between the two germline ends. The CDR3 extends over 14 amino acids. The germline gives CDR1 ENHRY, CDR2 SYGVKD. CDR3 coding DNA: TGTGCCATCAGCTCAGGCGTATCTGGAAACACCATATATTTT. Protein sequence: CAISSGVSGNTIYF.

The chain couples TRBV6-1 to TRBJ1-4; D is unclear. Trimming took 7 bases from V and 10 from J, leaving 10 bases between them. Germline-derived CDR1 and CDR2 are MNHNS and SASEGT. The CDR3 is made up of 11 amino acids. CDR3 in amino acids: CASIVGAKLFF. The CDR3 bases are TGTGCCAGCATCGTCGGAGCAAAACTGTTTTTT.

V usage is TRBV4-2 and J usage is TRBJ1-2; 7 nucleotides line up with TRBD1. The CDR3 loop spans 15 amino acids. The V gene's germline CDR1 is LGHNA and CDR2 YNFKEQ. The J segment lost 1 base and the V segment lost 2 bases, leaving 4 bases of the junction unmatched. The CDR3 spells CASSQQGGLNYGYTF. CDR3 sequence (DNA): TGTGCCAGCAGCCAACAGGGGGGCCTTAACTATGGCTACACCTTC.

This rearrangement joins TRBV4-2 to TRBJ1-1; no firm D call. Germline CDR1 LGHNA, CDR2 YNFKEQ. Trimming removed 1 base at V and 4 bases at J, with 7 bases between. This CDR3 contains 13 residues. The chain's CDR3 is CASSQGPSTEAFF. As DNA, the CDR3 is TGTGCCAGCAGCCAAGGTCCGTCCACTGAAGCTTTCTTT.

The chain has TRBV10-2 and TRBJ1-4, with 7 bases lining up with TRBD1. Trimming at V came to 6 bases and at J to 5 bases, leaving 9 bases not matched to a gene. This CDR3 comprises 15 residues. The germline V gene encodes CDR1 WSHSY and CDR2 SAAADI. The CDR3: CASREGGTENEKLFF. CDR3 DNA sequence: TGCGCCAGCAGAGAAGGCGGGACAGAAAATGAAAAACTGTTTTTT.

The V and J genes are TRBV5-4 and TRBJ2-6, with D perhaps TRBD1 (6 bases). Germline values: CDR1 SGHNT, CDR2 YYREEE (reference sequence). Trimming cost V 4 bases and J 1 base, with 9 bases left between them. The CDR3 consists of 15 residues. The CDR3 nucleotides are TGTGCCAGCAGCCGCCAGGGGTCTGGGGCCAACGTCCTGACTTTC. It yields the protein CASSRQGSGANVLTF.

The V call is TRBV15, the J call TRBJ2-2; 7 bases match TRBD1. After removal of 7 bases from V and 0 bases from J, the junction contained 2 bases not matched to a gene. The germline CDR1 and CDR2 sequences are LNHNV and YYDKDF (reference sequence). CDR3 length: 14 residues. CDR3 DNA sequence: TGTGCCACCACGCAGGGGGCGAACACCGGGGAGCTGTTTTTT. This gives the protein CATTQGANTGELFF.

The rearrangement uses TRBV28 and TRBJ2-1; D perhaps matches TRBD2 (6 bases). V was trimmed by 4 bases and J by 1 base, leaving 14 bases between them. Germline V gives CDR1 MDHEN, CDR2 SYDVKM. The length of the CDR3 is 16 residues. As DNA, the CDR3 is TGTGCCAGCAGTTCAACCGGGACTTGGTCCTACAATGAGCAGTTCTTC. It translates to CASSSTGTWSYNEQFF. Together with reference TRBV28 and TRBJ2-1, the CDR3 gives the full variable domain: DVKVTQSSRYLVKRTGEKVFLECVQDMDHENMFWYRQDPGLGLRLIYFSYDVKMKEKGDIPEGYSVSREKKERFSLILESASTNQTSMYLCASSSTGTWSYNEQFFGPGTRLTVL.

The rearrangement links TRBV28 to TRBJ2-7; a weak D match, TRBD1 (6 bases). The CDR3 contains 13 residues. The V gene lost 6 bases and the J gene lost 6 bases, with 15 bases spanning the gap. Germline lookup yields CDR1 MDHEN and CDR2 SYDVKM. CDR3 in amino acids: CASRSPQGTEQYF. In nucleotides, the CDR3 is TGTGCCAGCAGAAGTCCACAGGGCACCGAGCAGTACTTC.

The chain carries TRBV7-9 and TRBJ2-1, with D perhaps TRBD2 (6 bases). V gave up 5 bases and J gave up 1 base, with 15 bases separating them. This CDR3 contains 16 residues. The V gene's germline CDR1 is SEHNR and CDR2 FQNEAQ (reference sequence). The CDR3 loop reads CASSLVAVTSYNEQFF. In DNA, the CDR3 is TGTGCCAGCAGCCTGGTAGCGGTTACTTCCTACAATGAGCAGTTCTTC.

The chain employs TRBV4-3 and TRBJ2-5; TRBD1 aligns across 8 bases. The CDR3 is 15 residues long. Trimming at V came to 2 bases and at J to 5 bases, leaving 7 bases not matched to a gene. Germline V lookup: CDR1 LGHNA, CDR2 YSLEER. The CDR3 DNA follows: TGCGCCAGCAGCCAAACGACAGGGGTTGCGGAGACCCAGTACTTC. Protein sequence: CASSQTTGVAETQYF.

The rearrangement uses TRBV7-9 and TRBJ2-1, with TRBD2 matching over 11 bases. In germline, CDR1 is SEHNR, CDR2 FQNEAQ (reference sequence). J was trimmed by 4 bases and V by 5 bases; bases with no gene match: 7. The CDR3 runs 16 residues. CDR3 sequence (DNA): TGTGCCAGCAGCCTAAGGGGACTAGCGGAGTACAATGAGCAGTTCTTC. This codes for CASSLRGLAEYNEQFF.

CDR3: CAWSTEGGQPQHF. DNA of the CDR3: TGTGCCTGGAGTACGGAGGGAGGTCAGCCCCAGCATTTT. The rearrangement joins TRBV30 to TRBJ1-5; no clear D gene. There are 13 residues in the CDR3. V shed 2 bases and J shed 6 bases, with 11 bases lying between them. Germline V lookup: CDR1 GTSNPN, CDR2 SVGIG (reference sequence).

The V gene is TRBV5-1, the J gene TRBJ2-1, with a tentative D call TRBD1 (6 bases). This CDR3 comprises 13 residues. V dropped 0 bases and J dropped 5 bases, with 6 bases sitting between them. Germline loops: CDR1 SGHRS, CDR2 YFSETQ. CDR3 protein: CASSLGQDNEQFF. The CDR3 DNA follows: TGCGCCAGCAGCTTGGGACAGGACAATGAGCAGTTCTTC. Full variable domain (outside the CDR3, taken from reference TRBV5-1 and TRBJ2-1): KAGVTQTPRYLIKTRGQQVTLSCSPISGHRSVSWYQQTPGQGLQFLFEYFSETQRNKGNFPGRFSGRQFSNSRSEMNVSTLELGDSALYLCASSLGQDNEQFFGPGTRLTVL.

V is TRBV28 and J is TRBJ1-1; no definite D call. V shed 7 bases and J shed 0 bases, with 12 bases lying between them. Germline V lookup: CDR1 MDHEN, CDR2 SYDVKM. The CDR3 sequence is 14 residues long. For the CDR3, the DNA is TGTGCCAGCATTGGAGCCAGCTTGAACACTGAAGCTTTCTTT. Translating it yields CASIGASLNTEAFF.

On this clone itself: This CDR3 is also generated by other DNA sequences in the sample. The chain employs TRBV5-6 and TRBJ1-1; D remains ambiguous. Trimming took 2 bases from V and 1 from J, leaving 12 bases between them. There are 15 residues in the CDR3. CDR1 and CDR2 from the germline V gene are SGHDT and YYEEEE. CDR3 region: CASSFGGGKNTEAFF. The CDR3 DNA is TGTGCCAGCAGCTTTGGTGGCGGAAAGAACACTGAAGCTTTCTTT.

The rearrangement joins TRBV30 to TRBJ2-6; possible D gene TRBD1, 6 bases. Germline V gene sequence: CDR1 GTSNPN, CDR2 SVGIG (reference sequence). V dropped 5 bases and J dropped 3 bases, with 11 bases sitting between them. This CDR3 has 14 amino acids. Here the CDR3 DNA reads TGTGCCTGGGAGGGGGTTCTTGGGGCCAACGTCCTGACTTTC. Amino acids: CAWEGVLGANVLTF.

This clone was picked up a small number of times. The chain employs TRBV6-4 and TRBJ1-1; TRBD1 is a possible D gene (6 bases). The CDR3 runs 13 residues. Germline V CDR1 and CDR2: MRHNA, SNTAGT. V was trimmed by 6 bases and J by 1 base, leaving 9 bases between them. The CDR3 DNA reads TGTGCCAGCAGATTGACAGGGAACACTGAAGCTTTCTTT. It specifies CASRLTGNTEAFF.

The chain uses TRBV15 and TRBJ1-4, with 8 bases matching TRBD1. The CDR3 covers 15 residues. CDR1 and CDR2 (germline): LNHNV, YYDKDF (reference sequence). V dropped 5 bases and J dropped 8; count of bases not matched to a gene: 10. This CDR3 is CATSPRTGMIEKLFF. As DNA, the CDR3 is TGTGCCACCAGCCCTCGGACAGGGATGATCGAAAAACTGTTTTTT. The entire variable domain, with the rest obtained from reference TRBV15 and TRBJ1-4, is as follows: DAMVIQNPRYQVTQFGKPVTLSCSQTLNHNVMYWYQQKSSQAPKLLFHYYDKDFNNEADTPDNFQSRRPNTSFCFLDIRSPGLGDTAMYLCATSPRTGMIEKLFFGSGTQLSVL.

This chain uses TRBV10-3 with TRBJ1-5, with 8 bases lining up with TRBD1. The CDR3 extends over 14 amino acids. Trimming took 6 bases from V and 3 from J; bases not matched to a gene: 4. CDR1 ENHRY and CDR2 SYGVKD come from the germline V gene. CDR3 sequence (DNA): TGTGCCATCAGAGACAGGGGTGACAATCAGCCCCAGCATTTT. Protein sequence: CAIRDRGDNQPQHF.

The chain carries TRBV4-1 and TRBJ2-1; TRBD2 matches 10 bases. V was clipped by 3 bases and J by 8 bases; unmatched bases: 13. The CDR3 has 17 residues. Per germline, CDR1 MGHRA and CDR2 YSYEKL. CDR3 protein: CASSHSSGSRTDDEQFF. In DNA form, the CDR3 reads TGCGCCAGCAGCCATTCTAGCGGGAGCCGCACGGACGATGAGCAGTTCTTC.

The gene calls are TRBV5-4 and TRBJ1-1; TRBD1 matches 7 bases. The CDR3 has 12 residues. Losses at the gene ends were 0 bases for V and 12 bases for J; bases not matched to a gene: 5. Germline CDR1 and CDR2: SGHNT and YYREEE (reference sequence). CDR3 nucleotides: TGTGCCAGCAGCTTGGAAGGGACAGTCTCTTTCTTT. This translates into CASSLEGTVSFF. Variable domain in full (rest from reference TRBV5-4 and TRBJ1-1): ETGVTQSPTHLIKTRGQQVTLRCSSQSGHNTVSWYQQALGQGPQFIFQYYREEENGRGNFPPRFSGLQFPNYSSELNVNALELDDSALYLCASSLEGTVSFFGQGTRLTVV.

The chain is built from TRBV7-2 and TRBJ1-1; 7 bases line up with TRBD1. CDR3 size: 13 residues. The germline V gene has CDR1 SGHTA and CDR2 FQGNSA. The junction had 3 bases not matched to a gene; V was cut back by 6 bases and J by 2 bases. In DNA form, the CDR3 reads TGTGCCAGCAGACGGGACAGCAACACTGAAGCTTTCTTT. It specifies CASRRDSNTEAFF. The complete variable domain, with remaining parts taken from reference TRBV7-2 and TRBJ1-1, reads GAGVSQSPSNKVTEKGKDVELRCDPISGHTALYWYRQSLGQGLEFLIYFQGNSAPDKSGLPSDRFSAERTGGSVSTLTIQRTQQEDSAVYLCASRRDSNTEAFFGQGTRLTVV.

This clone was counted a few times. This sequence joins TRBV19 and TRBJ1-5; D is possibly TRBD1 (6 bases). Germline V lookup: CDR1 LNHDA, CDR2 SQIVND (reference sequence). V lost 3 bases to trimming and J lost 15 bases, with 21 bases between them. The CDR3 covers 14 residues. This CDR3 is CASSIRQGRGVRHF. CDR3 sequence (DNA): TGTGCCAGTAGTATTCGGCAGGGGCGAGGTGTGCGGCATTTT.

Only a few counts were recorded for this clone. CDR3 protein: CAWSVRAREPSHSYEQYF. For the CDR3, the DNA is TGTGCCTGGAGTGTACGGGCGAGGGAACCAAGCCACTCCTACGAGCAGTACTTC. The V and J genes are TRBV30 and TRBJ2-7, with D possibly being TRBD2 (5 bases). Germline CDR1 GTSNPN, CDR2 SVGIG (reference sequence). CDR3 length: 18 residues. V lost 0 bases and J 0 bases, leaving 21 bases between the germline ends.

The gene calls are TRBV5-6 and TRBJ2-5; 7 bases line up with TRBD1. The DNA end is a closer match to TRBJ2-7, so the J assignment may be wrong. CDR3 length equals 15 residues. Germline V gives CDR1 SGHDT, CDR2 YYEEEE. In DNA, the CDR3 is TGTGCCAGCAGCTTACAGGGGATGACCTCCTACGAGCAGTACTTC. Amino acids: CASSLQGMTSYEQYF.

The V and J genes are TRBV10-3 and TRBJ1-1, with D perhaps TRBD1 (5 bases). V shed 0 bases and J shed 1 base, with 9 bases lying between them. CDR1 ENHRY and CDR2 SYGVKD come from the germline V gene. The CDR3 extends over 15 amino acids. CDR3 nucleotide sequence: TGTGCCATCAGTGAGTCGATAGGGGAGAACACTGAAGCTTTCTTT. Its translation: CAISESIGENTEAFF.

Worth noting for this clone: A read error may account for a junction end that differs from germline. V usage is TRBV7-7 and J usage is TRBJ2-1; 7 bases line up with TRBD1. The CDR3 covers 15 residues. CDR1 and CDR2 (germline): SSHAT, FNYEAQ (reference sequence). CDR3 nucleotides: TGTGCTAGCAGCTTAGGGGGCCAATACTACAATGAGCAGTTCTTC. Translated: CASSLGGQYYNEQFF.

The CDR3 spells CASSLGVAYEQYF. The CDR3 nucleotides are TGTGCCAGCAGCTTAGGTGTAGCTTACGAGCAGTACTTC. This chain joins TRBV7-8 and TRBJ2-5; D not certain. Gene TRBJ2-7 matches the end of the DNA better, so the J call may be wrong. This CDR3 has 13 amino acids. The germline gives CDR1 SGHVS, CDR2 FQNEAQ.